The 5 T cell receptor beta chains presented below share a single source sample, sequenced in a study of PD-1 blockade in classical Hodgkin lymphoma. TCRdb's copy holds only in-frame clones and misses some; the assay was immunoSEQ multiplex PCR. The sample lists 13,000 to 15,000 clones; roughly 80% were seen once. The patients all showed relapse after autologous stem cell transplantation, while their brentuximab vedotin exposure varied. The starting material was peripheral blood mononuclear cells (PBMCs), obtained at baseline. These receptors were collected from a human donor with classical Hodgkin lymphoma.

The gene calls are TRBV28 and TRBJ1-2; D gene uncertain. Germline V gives CDR1 MDHEN, CDR2 SYDVKM. Trimming took 2 bases from V and 7 from J, leaving 11 bases between them. The CDR3 totals 13 residues. DNA for the CDR3: TGTGCCAGCAGTTTAATTTCCCCAGGTGGCTACACCTTC. Its translation is CASSLISPGGYTF.

The chain recombines TRBV6-5 with TRBJ2-1; tentatively, D is TRBD1 or TRBD2 (5 bases each). Germline V gene data show CDR1 as MNHEY and CDR2 as SVGAGI. CDR3 length: 14 amino acids. Trimming shortened V by 2 bases and J by 14 bases, and 19 bases separated the two germline ends. As DNA, the CDR3 is TGTGCCAGCAGTTACGCGGCAGGGAGAGAGTCCAAGTTCTTC. It is translated as CASSYAAGRESKFF.

The rearrangement uses TRBV5-6 and TRBJ2-1, with 8 bases aligning to TRBD2. Losses at the gene ends were 2 bases for V and 3 bases for J; bases not matched to a gene: 16. The CDR3 totals 19 residues. Germline CDR1 is SGHDT and CDR2 is YYEEEE. Written as DNA, the CDR3 is TGTGCCAGCAGCTTCGGACAGAAGTTTAGCGGGACCAACTACAATGAGCAGTTCTTC. Protein product: CASSFGQKFSGTNYNEQFF.

The chain links TRBV28 to TRBJ2-7, with unresolved D. CDR1 and CDR2 (germline): MDHEN, SYDVKM. The CDR3 length is 13 residues. The V end lost 5 bases, the J end lost 1 base, and 9 bases lay between the germline ends. The CDR3 reads CASSLAKSYEQYF. The CDR3 nucleotides read TGTGCCAGCAGTCTTGCAAAGTCCTACGAGCAGTACTTC.

The V and J genes are TRBV13 and TRBJ2-5, with 7 bases identical to TRBD1. V was clipped by 3 bases and J by 3 bases; unmatched bases: 1. CDR3 length: 13 amino acids. Germline V lookup: CDR1 PRHDT, CDR2 FYEKMQ (reference sequence). CDR3 bases: TGTGCCAGCAGCTTGGACAGGAAAGAGACCCAGTACTTC. It codes for CASSLDRKETQYF.